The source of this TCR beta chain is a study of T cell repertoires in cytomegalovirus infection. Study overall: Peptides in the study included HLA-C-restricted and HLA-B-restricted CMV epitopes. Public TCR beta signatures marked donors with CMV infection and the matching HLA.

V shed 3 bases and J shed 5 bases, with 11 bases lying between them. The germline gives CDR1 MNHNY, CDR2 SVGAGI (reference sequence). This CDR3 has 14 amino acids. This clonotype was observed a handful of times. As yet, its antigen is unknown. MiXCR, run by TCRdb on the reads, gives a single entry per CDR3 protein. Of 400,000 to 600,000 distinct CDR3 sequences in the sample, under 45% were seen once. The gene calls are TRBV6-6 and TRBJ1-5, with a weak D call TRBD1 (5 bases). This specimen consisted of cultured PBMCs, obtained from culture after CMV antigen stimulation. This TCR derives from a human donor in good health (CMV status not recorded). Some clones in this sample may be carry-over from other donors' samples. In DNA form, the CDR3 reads TGTGCCAGCAGTTATCAAGGGACCCATCAGCCCCAGCATTTT. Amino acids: CASSYQGTHQPQHF.